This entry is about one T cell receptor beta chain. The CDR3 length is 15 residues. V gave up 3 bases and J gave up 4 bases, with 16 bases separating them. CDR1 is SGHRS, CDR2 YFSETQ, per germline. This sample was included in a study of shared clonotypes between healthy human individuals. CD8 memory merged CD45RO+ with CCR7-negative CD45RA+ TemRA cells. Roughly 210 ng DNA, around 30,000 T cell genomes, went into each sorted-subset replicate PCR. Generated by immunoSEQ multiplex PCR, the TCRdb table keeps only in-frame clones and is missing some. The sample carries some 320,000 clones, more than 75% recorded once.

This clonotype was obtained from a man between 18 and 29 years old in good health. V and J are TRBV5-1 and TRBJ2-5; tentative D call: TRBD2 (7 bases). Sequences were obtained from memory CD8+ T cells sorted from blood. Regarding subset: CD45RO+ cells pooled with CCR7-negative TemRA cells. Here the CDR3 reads CASSSEGGALETQYF. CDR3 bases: TGCGCCAGCAGCTCGGAAGGGGGGGCCCTAGAGACCCAGTACTTC.